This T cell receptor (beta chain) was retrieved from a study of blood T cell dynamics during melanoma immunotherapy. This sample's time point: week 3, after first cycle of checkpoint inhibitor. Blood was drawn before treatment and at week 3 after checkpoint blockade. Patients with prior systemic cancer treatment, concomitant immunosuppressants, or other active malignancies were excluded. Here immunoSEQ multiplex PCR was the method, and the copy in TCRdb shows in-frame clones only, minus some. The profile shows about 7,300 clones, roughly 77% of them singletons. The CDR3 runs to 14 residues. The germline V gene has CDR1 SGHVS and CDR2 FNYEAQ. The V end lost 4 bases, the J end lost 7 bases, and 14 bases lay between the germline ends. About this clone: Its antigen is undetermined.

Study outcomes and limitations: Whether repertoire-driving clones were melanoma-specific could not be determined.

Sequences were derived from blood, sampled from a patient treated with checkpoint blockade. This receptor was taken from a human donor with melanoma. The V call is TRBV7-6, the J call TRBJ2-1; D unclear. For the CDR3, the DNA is TGTGCCAGCAGCTACGTGGGCCCGCAGAATGAGCAGTTCTTC. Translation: CASSYVGPQNEQFF.